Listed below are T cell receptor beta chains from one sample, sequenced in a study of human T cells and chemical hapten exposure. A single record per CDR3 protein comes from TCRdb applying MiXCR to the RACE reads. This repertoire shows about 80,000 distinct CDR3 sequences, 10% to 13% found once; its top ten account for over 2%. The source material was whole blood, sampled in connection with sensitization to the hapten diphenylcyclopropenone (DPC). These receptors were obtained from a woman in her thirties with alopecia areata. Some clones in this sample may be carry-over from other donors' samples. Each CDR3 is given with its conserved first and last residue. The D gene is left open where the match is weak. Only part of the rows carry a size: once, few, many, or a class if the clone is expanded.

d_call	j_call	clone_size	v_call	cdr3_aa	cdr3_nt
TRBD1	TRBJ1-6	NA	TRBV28	CASSSGQIPMRSLHF	TGTGCCAGCAGCTCGGGACAGATCCCTATGAGATCCCTCCACTTT
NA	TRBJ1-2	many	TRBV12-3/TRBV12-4	CASSLGRRQETYGYTF	TGTGCCAGCAGTTTAGGCAGACGACAGGAAACCTATGGCTACACCTTC
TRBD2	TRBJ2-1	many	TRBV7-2	CASTPGLAYNEQFF	TGTGCCAGCACCCCGGGACTAGCGTACAATGAGCAGTTCTTC
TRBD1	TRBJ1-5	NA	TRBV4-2	CASSQETGFGQPQHF	TGTGCCAGCAGCCAAGAGACAGGGTTTGGTCAGCCCCAGCATTTT
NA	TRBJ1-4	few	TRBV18	CVSSPLATATNEKLFF	TGTGTCAGCTCACCCCTCGCCACAGCAACTAATGAAAAACTGTTTTTT
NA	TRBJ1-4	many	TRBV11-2	CASSSGALTNEKLFF	TGTGCCAGCAGCTCCGGCGCACTAACTAATGAAAAACTGTTTTTT
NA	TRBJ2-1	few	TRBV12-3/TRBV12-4	CASSFTNEQFF	TGTGCCAGCAGTTTTACCAATGAGCAGTTCTTC
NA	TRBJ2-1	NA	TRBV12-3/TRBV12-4	CASSPRGVGTQFF	TGTGCCAGCAGCCCCAGGGGCGTGGGGACGCAGTTCTTC
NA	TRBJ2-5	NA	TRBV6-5	CASSIGQWKETQYF	TGTGCCAGCAGTATCGGACAGTGGAAAGAGACCCAGTACTTC
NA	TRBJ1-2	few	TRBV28	CASRRQVNYGYTF	TGTGCCAGCAGGCGGCAGGTCAACTATGGCTACACCTTC
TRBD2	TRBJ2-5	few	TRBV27	CASSPRGRDQETQYF	TGTGCCAGCAGTCCGCGGGGGAGAGACCAAGAGACCCAGTACTTC
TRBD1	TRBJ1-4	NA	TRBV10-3	CAISAQLGQANEKLFF	TGTGCCATCAGCGCCCAGTTAGGACAGGCTAATGAAAAACTGTTTTTT
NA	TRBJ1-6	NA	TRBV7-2	CASSFRTLHF	TGTGCCAGCAGCTTCCGTACCCTCCACTTT
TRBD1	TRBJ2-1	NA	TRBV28	CASSLGDSNEQFF	TGTGCCAGCAGTTTGGGGGACAGCAATGAGCAGTTCTTC
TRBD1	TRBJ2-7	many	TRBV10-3	CAISAAGQGATYEQYF	TGTGCCATCAGTGCAGCAGGACAGGGGGCAACCTACGAGCAGTACTTC
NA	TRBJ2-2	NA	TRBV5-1	CASVGTGELFF	TGCGCCAGCGTAGGCACCGGGGAGCTGTTTTTT
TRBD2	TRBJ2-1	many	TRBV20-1	CSARLPGTSETEQFF	TGCAGTGCTAGACTCCCCGGGACTAGCGAAACTGAGCAGTTCTTC
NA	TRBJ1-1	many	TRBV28	CASSLSPGTEAFF	TGTGCCAGCAGTTTATCTCCGGGCACTGAAGCTTTCTTT
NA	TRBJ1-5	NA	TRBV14	CASSQEWGTYASNQPQHF	TGTGCCAGCAGCCAAGAATGGGGGACCTACGCTAGCAATCAGCCCCAGCATTTT
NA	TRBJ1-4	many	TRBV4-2	CASSQRPASWDEKLFF	TGTGCCAGCAGCCAACGGCCTGCGAGTTGGGACGAAAAACTGTTTTTT
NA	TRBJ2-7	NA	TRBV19	CASSISGLSYEQYF	TGTGCCAGTAGTATCTCCGGACTCTCCTACGAGCAGTACTTC
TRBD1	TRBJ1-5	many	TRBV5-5	CASSRIGTGGKGQPQHF	TGTGCCAGCAGCAGAATCGGGACAGGGGGAAAGGGGCAGCCCCAGCATTTT
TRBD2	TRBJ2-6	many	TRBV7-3	CASSLFSAGATGANVLTF	TGTGCCAGCAGCTTATTTTCTGCGGGAGCTACTGGGGCCAACGTCCTGACTTTC
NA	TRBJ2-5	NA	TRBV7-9	CASSQENGFETQYF	TGTGCCAGCAGCCAGGAGAACGGGTTTGAGACCCAGTACTTC
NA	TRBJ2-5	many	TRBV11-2	CASSFNSAEETQYF	TGTGCCAGCAGCTTTAATAGCGCGGAGGAGACCCAGTACTTC
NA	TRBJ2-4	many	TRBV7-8	CASSLVYGQGLTAKNIQYF	TGTGCCAGCAGCTTAGTCTATGGGCAGGGCCTGACGGCCAAAAACATTCAGTACTTC
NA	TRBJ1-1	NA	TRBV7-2	CASSLEQLTEAFF	TGTGCCAGCAGCTTAGAGCAGCTCACTGAAGCTTTCTTT
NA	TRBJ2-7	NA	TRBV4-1	CASSQDPRGDEQYF	TGCGCCAGCAGCCAAGATCCTAGAGGCGACGAGCAGTACTTC
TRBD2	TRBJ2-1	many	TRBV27	CASSGGLAGNEQFF	TGTGCCAGCAGTGGGGGACTAGCGGGGAATGAGCAGTTCTTC
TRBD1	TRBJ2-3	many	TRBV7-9	CASSPGQGIDTQYF	TGTGCCAGCAGCCCAGGACAGGGAATAGATACGCAGTATTTT
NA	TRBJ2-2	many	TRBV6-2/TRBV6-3	CASSSLQGIGELFF	TGTGCCAGCAGTTCCTTGCAGGGAATCGGGGAGCTGTTTTTT
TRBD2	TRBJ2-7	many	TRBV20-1	CSARSRTSGSYEQYF	TGCAGTGCCCGAAGTCGGACTAGCGGGTCATACGAGCAGTACTTC
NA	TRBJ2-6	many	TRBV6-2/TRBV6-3	CASRSSGANVLTF	TGTGCCAGCAGGTCTTCTGGGGCCAACGTCCTGACTTTC
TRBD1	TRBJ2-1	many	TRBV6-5	CASRDRRNEQFF	TGTGCCAGCCGGGACAGGAGGAATGAGCAGTTCTTC
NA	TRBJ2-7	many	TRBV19	CASTSDGGEQYF	TGTGCCAGTACCTCGGATGGTGGCGAGCAGTACTTC
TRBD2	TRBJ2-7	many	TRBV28	CASSLRTSGREQYF	TGTGCCAGCAGTTTACGCACTAGCGGTCGTGAGCAGTACTTC
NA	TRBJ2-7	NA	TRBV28	CASSLIREQYF	TGTGCCAGCAGTTTAATCCGCGAGCAGTACTTC
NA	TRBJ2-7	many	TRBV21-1	CARVLKEQYF	TGTGCGAGGGTTCTAAAGGAGCAGTACTTC
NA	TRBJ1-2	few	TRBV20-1	CSARSKEENYGYTF	TGCAGTGCTAGGTCCAAGGAGGAGAACTATGGCTACACCTTC
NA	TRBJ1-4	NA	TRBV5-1	CASSRGGSNEKLFF	TGCGCCAGCAGCCGCGGAGGTTCCAATGAAAAACTGTTTTTT
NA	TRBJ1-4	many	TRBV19	CASSTQDATNEKLFF	TGTGCCAGTAGTACACAAGACGCAACTAATGAAAAACTGTTTTTT
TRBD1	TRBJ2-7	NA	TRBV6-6	CASSISIPGTGLGEQYF	TGTGCCAGCAGCATCTCGATTCCCGGGACAGGGTTAGGTGAGCAGTACTTC
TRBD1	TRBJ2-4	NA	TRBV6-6	CASSLHRDRVQNIQYF	TGTGCCAGCAGCCTCCACCGGGACAGGGTTCAAAACATTCAGTACTTC
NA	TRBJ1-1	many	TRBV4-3	CASSHEYGQTAFF	TGCGCCAGCAGCCATGAGTATGGACAGACAGCTTTCTTT
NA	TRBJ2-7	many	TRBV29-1	CSVGEQGYEQYF	TGCAGCGTTGGGGAACAGGGATACGAGCAGTACTTC